Shown below are 10 T cell receptor beta chains from a single sample sequenced in a study of blood T cell repertoires in COVID-19. The table came from immunoSEQ multiplex PCR; TCRdb's copy has only in-frame clones and leaves some out. Of 120,000 to 150,000 clones listed, around 88% are singletons. Sequences were obtained from peripheral blood. The receptor source for this set is a human donor in a cohort sampled during active COVID-19.

The chain is built from TRBV5-1 and TRBJ2-1; D may be TRBD1 (5 bases). Germline-derived CDR1 and CDR2 are SGHRS and YFSETQ. The V end was cut by 1 base, the J end by 6 bases, with 14 bases between. The CDR3 covers 15 residues. For the CDR3, the DNA is TGCGCCAGCAGCTTGTGGATCAGGGTGGGCAATGAGCAGTTCTTC. This encodes CASSLWIRVGNEQFF.

The J gene is TRBJ2-1, the V gene TRBV7-2, with a tentative D call TRBD2 (5 bases). Germline V CDR1 and CDR2: SGHTA, FQGNSA. The CDR3 has 12 amino acids. Between the trimmed V and J ends, which lost 7 bases and 7 bases, there was a span of 11 bases. This CDR3 reads CASKERVNEQFF. In nucleotides, the CDR3 is TGTGCCAGCAAGGAGAGGGTAAATGAGCAGTTCTTC.

DNA of the CDR3: TGCGCCAGCAGCTTGGCCATACAGGGGAGTGCCTACGAGCAGTACTTC. Amino acids: CASSLAIQGSAYEQYF. The V and J genes are TRBV5-1 and TRBJ2-7, with TRBD1 matching over 7 bases. V was clipped by 0 bases and J by 2 bases; unmatched bases: 8. CDR3 size: 16 residues. The germline V gene has CDR1 SGHRS and CDR2 YFSETQ.

The chain joins TRBV6-5 to TRBJ2-1; D may be TRBD2 (6 bases). Germline V lookup: CDR1 MNHEY, CDR2 SVGAGI. CDR3 length: 13 amino acids. With 2 bases removed from V and 7 bases from J, the gap between germline ends came to 9 bases. The CDR3 sequence: CASSYGGINEQFF. Written as DNA, the CDR3 is TGTGCCAGCAGTTACGGGGGGATTAATGAGCAGTTCTTC.

This clone was recorded a few times. This same CDR3 is encoded by further DNA sequences in the sample. V is TRBV30 and J is TRBJ2-7; perhaps TRBD1 as D (5 bases). Trimming left V 0 bases short and J 3 bases short, with 6 bases between. In germline, CDR1 is GTSNPN, CDR2 SVGIG (reference sequence). The CDR3 is made up of 12 amino acids. The CDR3: CAWSVTGYEQYF. The CDR3, as DNA: TGTGCCTGGAGTGTAACAGGCTACGAGCAGTACTTC.

This sequence joins TRBV18 and TRBJ2-1; 9 bases agree with TRBD1. CDR1 and CDR2 from the germline V gene are KGHSH and LQKENI. CDR3 length: 16 amino acids. V shed 0 bases and J 5 bases; nucleotides not matched to a gene: 5. The CDR3 spells CASSPPNRGQDNEQFF. CDR3 bases: TGTGCCAGCTCACCACCGAACAGGGGGCAGGACAATGAGCAGTTCTTC.

The V gene is TRBV12-3 or TRBV12-4, the J gene TRBJ2-3, with D maybe TRBD2 (6 bases). The CDR3 is 12 amino acids. V was clipped by 8 bases and J by 8 bases, with 14 bases between them. The CDR3 DNA sequence: TGTGCCAGCTCCTCGGCGGGGCTTACGCAGTATTTT. The encoded protein is CASSSAGLTQYF.

This clone came up once. The J gene is TRBJ2-7, the V gene TRBV11-3; 8 bases fit TRBD2. The germline CDR1 and CDR2 sequences are SGHNT and YENEEA. Trimming cost V 4 bases and J 3 bases; bases outside gene matches: 14. The CDR3 totals 17 residues. The CDR3 loop is CASSSLLRAGGGYEQYF. In nucleotides, the CDR3 is TGTGCCAGCAGCTCCCTCTTGCGGGCGGGGGGAGGCTACGAGCAGTACTTC.

The chain uses TRBV3-1 (or the pseudogene TRBV3-2) and TRBJ2-4; 8 bases line up with TRBD1. J gave up 0 bases and V 4 bases, and 5 bases lay outside the gene matches. Looked up from germline, CDR1 is LGHDT and CDR2 is YNNKEL (reference sequence). The CDR3 has 16 residues. The CDR3 loop is CASSLGQGVAKNIQYF. The CDR3 DNA reads as TGTGCCAGCAGCCTAGGACAGGGAGTAGCCAAAAACATTCAGTACTTC.

V is TRBV21-1 and J is TRBJ2-7; TRBD1, as called in the table, went unchecked against the DNA. TRBV21-1 is annotated as a pseudogene. The CDR3 has 15 residues. The CDR3 nucleotides are TGTGCCAGCAGCAAAGCATGGGACAGGGGGCGCGAGCAGTACTTC. Translated: CASSKAWDRGREQYF.